Listed here is a single TCR beta chain. The data are from a study of blood T cell repertoires in COVID-19. Method: immunoSEQ multiplex PCR; TCRdb's copy keeps in-frame clones and lacks some. The sample lists hundreds of thousands of clones; about 88% were seen once. J gave up 2 bases and V 3 bases, and 3 bases lay outside the gene matches. This CDR3 spans 14 amino acids. Germline lookup yields CDR1 KGHSH and CDR2 LQKENI. Sequencing used peripheral blood. The clonotype was recovered from a woman aged 65 to 85 with COVID-19, enrolled during active disease. This chain connects TRBV18 to TRBJ2-7, with TRBD1 identical over 8 bases. CDR3 region: CASSPRQGPYEQYF. The CDR3 region has the DNA TGTGCCAGCTCACCGAGACAGGGGCCCTACGAGCAGTACTTC.